A selection of T cell receptor beta chains follows, all from one sample in a study of cytomegalovirus exposure and HLA in healthy donors. Some clones are missing from TCRdb's copy, which holds only in-frame ones; the method was immunoSEQ multiplex PCR. The sample carries about 120,000 clones, approximately 88% recorded once. The sequenced sample was PBMCs. These receptors all come from a young man in good health and CMV-seronegative. CDR3s include the opening cysteine and the closing phenylalanine or tryptophan. The D gene is left open where the match is weak. The size of a clone is reported for some rows only, either as once, few or many, or as a class for expanded clones.

TRBJ2-2,TRBV29-1,NA,TRBD2,CSVEGTSGDFWTGELFF,TGCAGCGTTGAAGGGACTAGCGGGGATTTTTGGACCGGGGAGCTGTTTTTT
TRBJ2-7,TRBV5-1,NA,NA,CASSFWAGGSYEQYF,TGCGCCAGCAGCTTCTGGGCAGGGGGGAGCTACGAGCAGTACTTC
TRBJ1-1,TRBV29-1,NA,TRBD1,CSGDRGSSTEAFF,TGCAGCGGTGACAGGGGCAGTAGTACTGAAGCTTTCTTT
TRBJ2-1,TRBV9,NA,NA,CASSVARVADEQFF,TGTGCCAGCAGCGTGGCGAGGGTCGCCGATGAGCAGTTCTTC
TRBJ2-5,TRBV25-1,NA,NA,CASSDFGGETQYF,TGTGCCAGCAGTGATTTCGGTGGAGAGACCCAGTACTTC
TRBJ1-2,TRBV18,NA,NA,CASSPALQEFYGYTF,TGTGCCAGCTCACCGGCCCTGCAGGAATTCTATGGCTACACCTTC
TRBJ2-2,TRBV7-9,NA,TRBD2,CASSSGLDGTGELFF,TGTGCCAGCAGCTCGGGACTAGACGGTACCGGGGAGCTGTTTTTT
TRBJ1-2,TRBV6-5,NA,NA,CASSTTPGDYGYTF,TGTGCCAGCAGTACCACCCCCGGAGACTATGGCTACACCTTC
TRBJ1-2,TRBV6-5,NA,TRBD1,CASSFRDRAGGGYTF,TGTGCCAGCAGTTTCCGAGACAGGGCGGGGGGTGGCTACACCTTC
TRBJ2-7,TRBV19,NA,NA,CASSIGDSLSYEQYF,TGTGCCAGTAGTATAGGTGACAGCCTCTCCTACGAGCAGTACTTC
TRBJ2-2,TRBV29-1,NA,NA,CSVRQDPGELFF,TGCAGCGTCCGACAGGACCCGGGGGAGCTGTTTTTT
TRBJ1-5,TRBV7-2,few,TRBD1,CASSSGDRRGNQPQHF,TGTGCCAGCAGCTCAGGGGACAGGAGAGGCAATCAGCCCCAGCATTTT
TRBJ1-2,TRBV10-3,NA,NA,CAISEFSTRDTSNYGYTF,TGTGCCATCAGTGAGTTCTCTACCCGGGACACCTCTAACTATGGCTACACCTTC
TRBJ1-1,TRBV6-5,NA,NA,CASKPGGGGNTEAFF,TGTGCCAGCAAACCCGGTGGGGGGGGGAACACTGAAGCTTTCTTT
TRBJ2-2,TRBV13,NA,NA,CASEGARTGELFF,TGTGCCAGCGAAGGGGCGCGCACCGGGGAGCTGTTTTTT
TRBJ2-1,TRBV5-1,NA,TRBD2,CASSSGASGGDRYNEQFF,TGCGCCAGCAGCTCCGGGGCTAGCGGAGGGGACCGATACAATGAGCAGTTCTTC
TRBJ2-2,TRBV7-6,NA,TRBD1,CASSLTGGAGGELFF,TGTGCCAGCAGCTTGACAGGGGGCGCAGGCGGGGAGCTGTTTTTT
TRBJ1-1,TRBV19,NA,NA,CASAGARNTEAFF,TGTGCCAGTGCAGGGGCTCGGAACACTGAAGCTTTCTTT
TRBJ2-7,TRBV4-1,once,NA,CASSPLGIVHEQYF,TGCGCCAGCAGCCCTCTTGGCATTGTCCACGAGCAGTACTTC
TRBJ1-5,TRBV9,NA,TRBD1,CASSVRTGGGVDSNQPQHF,TGTGCCAGCAGCGTAAGGACAGGGGGCGGAGTAGATAGCAATCAGCCCCAGCATTTT
TRBJ1-2,TRBV6-5,NA,NA,CASSNDRSYGYTF,TGTGCCAGCAGCAACGACAGATCCTATGGCTACACCTTC
TRBJ1-2,TRBV25-1,once,TRBD1,CASSADRVNYGYTF,TGTGCCAGCAGTGCCGACAGGGTTAACTATGGCTACACCTTC
TRBJ1-5,TRBV30,NA,NA,CAWSSSIQPQHF,TGTGCCTGGAGTTCGAGTATTCAGCCCCAGCATTTT
TRBJ1-5,TRBV5-8,NA,NA,CASSRITGIKSNQPQHF,TGTGCCAGCAGCAGAATCACAGGGATAAAGAGCAATCAGCCCCAGCATTTT
TRBJ1-5,TRBV4-1,NA,NA,CASSQRGGGNQPQHF,TGCGCCAGCAGCCAAAGAGGGGGGGGCAATCAGCCCCAGCATTTT
TRBJ2-7,TRBV9,NA,TRBD2,CASSVGSGASYEQYF,TGTGCCAGCAGCGTAGGTAGCGGGGCCTCCTACGAGCAGTACTTC
TRBJ2-7,TRBV6-1,few,NA,CASITQGRRTYEQYF,TGTGCCAGCATTACCCAAGGGAGGAGGACCTACGAGCAGTACTTC